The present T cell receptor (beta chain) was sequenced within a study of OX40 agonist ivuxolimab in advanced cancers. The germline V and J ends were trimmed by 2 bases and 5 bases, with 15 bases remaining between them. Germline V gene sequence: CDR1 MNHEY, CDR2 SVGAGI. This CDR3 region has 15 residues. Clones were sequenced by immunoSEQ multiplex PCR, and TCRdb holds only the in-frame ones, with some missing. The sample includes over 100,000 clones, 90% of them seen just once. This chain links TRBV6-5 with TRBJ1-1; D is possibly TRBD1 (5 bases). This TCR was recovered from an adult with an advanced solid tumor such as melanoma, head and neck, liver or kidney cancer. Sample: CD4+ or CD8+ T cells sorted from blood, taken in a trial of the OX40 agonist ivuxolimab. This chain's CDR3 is CASSYGAEVMTEAFF. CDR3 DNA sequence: TGTGCCAGCAGTTACGGGGCAGAGGTAATGACTGAAGCTTTCTTT.